This is a list of T cell receptor beta chains from one sample in a study of blood T cells in healthy people across ages. One entry per CDR3 protein results from TCRdb running MiXCR on the 5' RACE reads. The sample has some 640,000 distinct CDR3 sequences, approximately 49% seen once. The specimen was blood. These receptors were collected from a woman aged 60-75 years in good health. CDR3s include the opening cysteine and the closing phenylalanine or tryptophan. The D gene is left open where the match is weak. The size of a clone is reported for some rows only, either as once, few or many, or as a class for expanded clones.

v_gene	abundance	d_gene	j_gene	CDR3nt	CDR3aa
TRBV7-2	-	TRBD1	TRBJ1-4	TGTGCCAGCAGCTTGGGACAGGGGGTTAATGAAAAACTGTTTTTT	CASSLGQGVNEKLFF
TRBV7-2	-	-	TRBJ2-6	TGTGCCAGCAGCTTAGATTGGCAATCTGGGGCCAACGTCCTGACTTTC	CASSLDWQSGANVLTF
TRBV3-1	-	-	TRBJ1-2	TGTGCCAGCAGCCTCCGGGGGTTTGACTATGGCTACACCTTC	CASSLRGFDYGYTF
TRBV10-3	-	-	TRBJ2-3	TGTGCCATCAGTGAGTCGCAGGGTGGAGATACGCAGTATTTT	CAISESQGGDTQYF
TRBV5-6	many	TRBD1	TRBJ2-7	TGTGCCAGCAGCTGGCGGGACAGGGGGCGTGAGCAGTACTTC	CASSWRDRGREQYF
TRBV5-5	-	TRBD2	TRBJ2-7	TGTGCCAGCAGCTTGGAACTAGCGGGAGCGACCTACGAGCAGTACTTC	CASSLELAGATYEQYF
TRBV6-1	once	-	TRBJ2-5	TGTGCCAGCAGTGCCAGCGGATGGGGAGAGACCCAGTACTTC	CASSASGWGETQYF
TRBV7-2	few	-	TRBJ2-6	TGTGCCAGCAGCTTAGAGGGGACGACAGTCTCTGGGGCCAACGTCCTGACTTTC	CASSLEGTTVSGANVLTF
TRBV27	few	-	TRBJ2-7	TGTGCCAGCAGTTTATCGTACGGGGGTAAAGACTACGAGCAGTACTTC	CASSLSYGGKDYEQYF
TRBV7-6	once	TRBD1	TRBJ2-5	TGTGCCAGCAGCTTTGGCCTGGGACAGGGGGAGACCCAGTACTTC	CASSFGLGQGETQYF
TRBV10-3	-	-	TRBJ2-1	TGTGCCATCAGTGAGTCCGGCTTTCCGGACAATGAGCAGTTCTTC	CAISESGFPDNEQFF
TRBV29-1	few	-	TRBJ2-7	TGCAGCGTTCTAAGTACCTACGAGCAGTACTTC	CSVLSTYEQYF
TRBV4-2	-	-	TRBJ2-4	TGTGCCAGCAGTGATCAACGAAACGGGGGCAGGGAGCAGTACTTC	CASSDQRNGGREQYF
TRBV27	few	-	TRBJ1-6	TGTGCCAGCGAGGTAACCATGGGGGATAATTCACCCCTCCACTTT	CASEVTMGDNSPLHF
TRBV7-2	-	-	TRBJ1-1	TGTGCCAGCAGCTCAACAGGGATGGCTGAAGCTTTCTTT	CASSSTGMAEAFF
TRBV20-1	few	-	TRBJ2-4	TGCAGTGCTAGAGGACAAGTAGCCAAAAACATTCAGTACTTC	CSARGQVAKNIQYF
TRBV12-3/TRBV12-4	-	-	TRBJ1-2	TGTGCCAGCAGTTTTACGGGGGCAGTTGGCTACACCTTC	CASSFTGAVGYTF
TRBV27	-	-	TRBJ2-1	TGTGCCAGCTGTGACCGGGACAACTACAATGAGCAGTTCTTC	CASCDRDNYNEQFF
TRBV14	-	TRBD2	TRBJ2-7	TGTGCCAGCAGCCGCTTTTCGGGAGGGCGGGGCGAGCAGTACTTC	CASSRFSGGRGEQYF
TRBV7-8	-	TRBD2	TRBJ2-7	TGTGCCAGCAGCTCGAACCCCGGGACTAGCGGCTACGAGCAGTACTTC	CASSSNPGTSGYEQYF
TRBV9	-	-	TRBJ2-1	TGTGCCAGCAGCGTAGGAGGTAGCGGCTACGATGAGCAGTTCTTC	CASSVGGSGYDEQFF
TRBV10-3	few	TRBD2	TRBJ2-1	TGTGCCATCAGGGGTACTAGCGAGAGATCCCATGAGCAGTTCTTC	CAIRGTSERSHEQFF
TRBV6-1	-	TRBD1	TRBJ1-5	TGTGCCAGCATCCTTGGGGCAGGGGGCGGTCAGCCCCAGCATTTT	CASILGAGGGQPQHF
TRBV20-1	-	-	TRBJ1-1	TGCAGTGCTTGGGCCCCGGGCACTGAAGCTTTCTTT	CSAWAPGTEAFF
TRBV7-2	many	-	TRBJ2-3	TGTGCCAGCAGCTTGGGTCGGGCAGATACGCAGTATTTT	CASSLGRADTQYF
TRBV5-6	-	TRBD2	TRBJ2-3	TGTGCCAGCAGCGGATGGGGGCCCCGACTAGCGGGGACGTTTGATACGCAGTATTTT	CASSGWGPRLAGTFDTQYF
TRBV7-3	-	-	TRBJ2-2	TGTGCCAGCTCCCCGGGGGTGGAGGCCGGGGAGCTGTTTTTT	CASSPGVEAGELFF
TRBV15	few	TRBD2	TRBJ2-7	TGTGCCACCAGCAGAGATCGTCGCGGGAGAGGCAATGAGCAGTACTTC	CATSRDRRGRGNEQYF
TRBV25-1	-	TRBD1	TRBJ1-4	TGTGCCAGCAGCGGAACGGGACAGGGCTATGAAAAACTGTTTTTT	CASSGTGQGYEKLFF
TRBV7-2	few	-	TRBJ2-3	TGTGCCAGCAGCCTAAACCCAGATACGCAGTATTTT	CASSLNPDTQYF
TRBV7-2	few	-	TRBJ2-6	TGTGCCAGCAGCCTAAATGTAATGGGGCATGGGGCCAACGTCCTGACTTTC	CASSLNVMGHGANVLTF
TRBV20-1	few	-	TRBJ2-7	TGCAGTGCTAGAGATCTCCGGCGGATGACCTACGAGCAGTACTTC	CSARDLRRMTYEQYF
TRBV11-2	-	TRBD1	TRBJ1-2	TGTGCCAGCAGCCCTCAGATCACAGGGGGATATGGCTACACCTTC	CASSPQITGGYGYTF
TRBV20-1	-	-	TRBJ2-7	TGCAGTGCTAGACACCCTGGTGGAGGGGAAGAGCAGTACTTC	CSARHPGGGEEQYF
TRBV28	few	TRBD1	TRBJ1-2	TGTGCCAGCAGCAAAGGACAGGGCCCCCGGGGCTATGGCTACACCTTC	CASSKGQGPRGYGYTF
TRBV20-1	-	TRBD2	TRBJ2-2	TGCAGTGCTAGCGAGTTTGGAGCGGGAGGATCCACCGGGGAGCTGTTTTTT	CSASEFGAGGSTGELFF
TRBV4-2	-	-	TRBJ1-6	TGTGCCAGCAGCCCGAAGTCAGTCAGCTCCTATAATTCACCCCTCCACTTT	CASSPKSVSSYNSPLHF
TRBV20-1	-	-	TRBJ2-1	TGCAGTGTACAGGAAGCGGGCTCCTACAATGAGCAGTTCTTC	CSVQEAGSYNEQFF
TRBV4-3	-	TRBD2	TRBJ2-6	TGCGTCAGCAGCCAAGGTACCGCGGGAGTGGTTGGGGCCAACGTCCTGACTTTC	CVSSQGTAGVVGANVLTF
TRBV4-3	few	TRBD2	TRBJ2-1	TGCGCCAGCAGCCAATCTAGCGGGGGATCCTACAATGAGCAGTTCTTC	CASSQSSGGSYNEQFF
TRBV6-1	-	TRBD1	TRBJ1-5	TGTGCCAGCAGTGAATTACAGGGGCGGGATCAGCCCCAGCATTTT	CASSELQGRDQPQHF
TRBV6-2/TRBV6-3	few	-	TRBJ1-5	TGTGCCAGCAGTTACGAGGACAATTATAGCAATCAGCCCCAGCATTTT	CASSYEDNYSNQPQHF
TRBV28	few	-	TRBJ2-7	TGTGCCAGCAGTTCCCGGGACATATCCTACGAGCAGTACTTC	CASSSRDISYEQYF
TRBV7-9	-	TRBD2	TRBJ2-7	TGTGCCAGCAGCCCTCCACGGACTAGCGGTTACGAGCAGTACTTC	CASSPPRTSGYEQYF
TRBV7-3	-	-	TRBJ2-5	TGTGCCAGCAGCCCCCGTGCGGGTAGCGTAGAGACCCAGTACTTC	CASSPRAGSVETQYF
TRBV10-3	-	-	TRBJ2-5	TGTGCCATCAGTGAGGCGGACCCTATCCAGCAGTACTTC	CAISEADPIQQYF
TRBV20-1	few	-	TRBJ2-7	TGCAGTGAGTCCCAGCGGACCTACGAGCAGTACTTC	CSESQRTYEQYF
TRBV30	few	-	TRBJ2-5	TGTGCCTGGAGTCCCAATCCCGAAGAGACCCAGTACTTC	CAWSPNPEETQYF
TRBV21-1	-	-	TRBJ2-3	TGTGCCAGCAGCAAAGGTCTAGCGGGAGGCCCAGATACGCAGTATTTT	CASSKGLAGGPDTQYF
TRBV3-1	-	TRBD1	TRBJ2-1	TGTGCCAGCAGCCCTGGACAGGCATCCTACAATGAGCAGTTCTTC	CASSPGQASYNEQFF
TRBV4-3	-	TRBD2	TRBJ2-7	TGCGCCAGCAGCCAAGGTCGAGCGGGAGCCTACGAGCAGTACTTC	CASSQGRAGAYEQYF
TRBV29-1	few	TRBD2	TRBJ2-1	TGCAGCGTACTAGCGGGAGTTGTCTCCTACAATGAGCAGTTCTTC	CSVLAGVVSYNEQFF
TRBV12-3/TRBV12-4	once	-	TRBJ2-2	TGTGCCAGCAGTTTAGGGACTACTTACGGCGGGGAGCTGTTTTTT	CASSLGTTYGGELFF
TRBV20-1	-	-	TRBJ2-5	TGCAGTGCTAGGGGTATAAAGGGGTACCAAGAGACCCAGTACTTC	CSARGIKGYQETQYF
TRBV6-2/TRBV6-3	once	TRBD1	TRBJ2-7	TGTGCCAGCAGTAATCCGGGACAGGGGGTCCAGCAGTACTTC	CASSNPGQGVQQYF
TRBV24-1	-	TRBD1	TRBJ2-3	TGTGCCACCAGTAAGGGACAGGGGGCGAAGGATACGCAGTATTTT	CATSKGQGAKDTQYF
TRBV5-4	-	-	TRBJ2-5	TGTGCCAGCAGAGGACAGCTCCAAGAGACCCAGTACTTC	CASRGQLQETQYF
TRBV5-1	-	-	TRBJ2-3	TGCGCCAGCAGCTTGGAGGCCCAAGATACGCAGTATTTT	CASSLEAQDTQYF
TRBV12-3/TRBV12-4	few	TRBD2	TRBJ2-5	TGTGCCAGCAGTTTGACTAGCGGGGTAAAGACCCAGTACTTC	CASSLTSGVKTQYF